The rows below give T cell receptor beta chains drawn from one sample of a study of blood T cells in healthy people across ages. One entry per CDR3 protein results from TCRdb running MiXCR on the 5' RACE reads. The table includes about 1.6 million distinct CDR3 sequences, roughly a third detected once. The material sequenced was blood. These receptors were collected from a woman aged 25 to 39 in good health. Both conserved end residues are part of each CDR3. Clone size appears in some rows only: once, few, many, or a class for an expanded clone.

size,J,V,CDR3
NA,TRBJ1-1,TRBV5-1,CASSLGGGRNTEAFF
NA,TRBJ1-4,TRBV28,CASAKTGSGNEKLFF
NA,TRBJ2-3,TRBV24-1,CATSDTSGGRADTQYF
once,TRBJ1-1,TRBV20-1,CSALTQTKNTEAFF
few,TRBJ1-2,TRBV4-1,CASSHTELANYGYTF
few,TRBJ1-1,TRBV12-3/TRBV12-4,CAGSNAREGRNTEAFF
NA,TRBJ2-1,TRBV5-5,CASSLVGHITYNEQFF
NA,TRBJ2-5,TRBV6-2/TRBV6-3,CASPGGETQYF
few,TRBJ1-2,TRBV9,CASSVTPAGGYTF
few,TRBJ1-4,TRBV7-4,CASSQGRRNEKLFF